One and the same sample provided the 7 T cell receptor beta chains below, sequenced in a study of cytomegalovirus exposure and HLA in healthy donors. Amplification used 60 Vbeta primers and 13 Jbeta primers. Clones were read by immunoSEQ multiplex PCR, and TCRdb kept only the in-frame ones, dropping some. The data hold approximately 200,000 clones, with about 85% observed a single time. Sequencing input: PBMCs. The receptors were gathered from a human donor in good health.

This rearrangement joins TRBV25-1 to TRBJ2-3, with unresolved D. Germline V gene sequence: CDR1 MGHDK, CDR2 SYGVNS. CDR3 length: 11 residues. V lost 3 bases, J lost 6 bases, and 4 bases lay in between. In nucleotides, the CDR3 is TGTGCCAGCAGTGATCGGGATACGCAGTATTTT. Amino acids: CASSDRDTQYF.

This clone was counted only a few times. The J gene is TRBJ1-1, the V gene TRBV7-9; 7 nucleotides align to TRBD1. Losses at the gene ends were 5 bases for V and 7 bases for J; bases not matched to a gene: 16. Germline assignment: CDR1 SEHNR and CDR2 FQNEAQ (reference sequence). CDR3 length equals 16 residues. DNA for the CDR3: TGTGCCAGCAGCCCGCTATCCCGGGACAGACCTTTTGAAGCTTTCTTT. This translates into CASSPLSRDRPFEAFF.

This clone was seen just once. This chain joins TRBV18 and TRBJ1-5; D gene unclear. Trimming removed 8 bases at V and 4 bases at J, with 12 bases between. CDR1 KGHSH and CDR2 LQKENI come from the germline V gene. The CDR3 has 13 amino acids. CDR3 DNA: TGTGCCAGCACTCTCGGTGAAAATCAGCCCCAGCATTTT. Its protein product is CASTLGENQPQHF.

The chain employs TRBV7-2 and TRBJ2-2, with no clear D. Germline CDR1 is SGHTA and CDR2 is FQGNSA. The CDR3 totals 15 residues. Trimming left V 2 bases short and J 6 bases short, with 13 bases between. The CDR3 region has the DNA TGTGCCAGCAGCTTATTAGCCCCCCGCGCCGGGGAGCTGTTTTTT. This sequence encodes CASSLLAPRAGELFF.

This clone was counted a few times. The gene calls are TRBV9 and TRBJ1-4; tentatively, D is TRBD1 (5 bases). Germline V gene sequence: CDR1 SGDLS, CDR2 YYNGEE. Trimming cost V 0 bases and J 5 bases, with 14 bases left between them. The CDR3 covers 16 residues. In nucleotides, the CDR3 is TGTGCCAGCAGCGTAGGGGGGAGGCCTCCGAATGAAAAACTGTTTTTT. It is translated as CASSVGGRPPNEKLFF.

The chain uses TRBV7-9 and TRBJ2-1; 9 nucleotides line up with TRBD2. Trimming at V came to 5 bases and at J to 9 bases, leaving 8 bases not matched to a gene. The CDR3 sequence is 14 residues long. Germline CDR1 SEHNR, CDR2 FQNEAQ (reference sequence). DNA for the CDR3: TGTGCCAGCAGCCTTAGCGGGAGATCCGGTGAGCAGTTCTTC. This sequence encodes CASSLSGRSGEQFF.

This chain uses TRBV11-1 with TRBJ2-3; 8 bases match TRBD1. Germline V gives CDR1 SGHAT, CDR2 FQDESV (reference sequence). The CDR3 runs 16 residues. V shed 5 bases and J 5 bases; nucleotides not matched to a gene: 12. CDR3 sequence reads: CASSPRTGLHLDTQYF. CDR3 nucleotide sequence: TGTGCCAGCAGCCCAAGGACAGGGTTACATCTAGATACGCAGTATTTT.